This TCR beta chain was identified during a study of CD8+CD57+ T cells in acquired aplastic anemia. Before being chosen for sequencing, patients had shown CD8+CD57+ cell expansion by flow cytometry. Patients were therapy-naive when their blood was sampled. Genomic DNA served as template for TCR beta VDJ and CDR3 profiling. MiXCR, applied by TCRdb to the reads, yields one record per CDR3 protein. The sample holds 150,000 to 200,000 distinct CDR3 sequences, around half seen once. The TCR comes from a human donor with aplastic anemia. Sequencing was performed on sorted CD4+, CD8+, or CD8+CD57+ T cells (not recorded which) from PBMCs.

Here the CDR3 reads CASRLSGGAVNEQFF. The DNA of the CDR3 is TGTGCCAGCAGGCTCAGCGGGGGGGCCGTCAATGAGCAGTTCTTC. The V call is TRBV6-1, the J call TRBJ2-1; 10 bases are shared with TRBD2. The V gene end was trimmed by 6 bases and the J gene end by 6 bases; junction bases not matched to a gene: 8. This CDR3 comprises 15 residues. Germline loops: CDR1 MNHNS, CDR2 SASEGT.